Included here is one T cell receptor beta chain sequence, with context. The antigen is unknown. Trimming cost V 4 bases and J 0 bases; bases outside gene matches: 9. CDR1 is MDHEN and CDR2 is SYDVKM in the germline V gene. The CDR3 contains 19 residues. The data were obtained in a study of cytomegalovirus exposure and HLA in healthy donors. Study-level findings and limits: On later analysis, the bulk of CMV-associated TCR beta chains appeared to be HLA-restricted. Analysis performed later found roughly 17,000 TCR beta sequences associated with HLA alleles at 0.05 false discovery rate. Certain indistinguishable V segments, among them TRBV6-2 and TRBV6-3, were excluded.

PCR used 60 Vbeta primers and 13 Jbeta primers. Generated by immunoSEQ multiplex PCR, the TCRdb table keeps only in-frame clones and is missing some. The data show 160,000 or so clones, over 80% seen once. This chain joins TRBV28 and TRBJ2-1; 13 positions agree with TRBD2. This receptor was obtained from a woman aged 18-29 years in good health and CMV-seronegative. The sequenced material came from PBMCs. The DNA of the CDR3 is TGTGCCAGCAGTTCACGGACTAGCGGGGGTCTGAGCTCCTACAATGAGCAGTTCTTC. Its protein product is CASSSRTSGGLSSYNEQFF.